This entry describes one T cell receptor beta chain. The antigen is unknown. This record comes from a study of cytomegalovirus exposure and HLA in healthy donors. Study information: From donors who were HLA-typed, an early data release held 75 million to 85 million unique TCRs.

Whole-study findings and limits: When a later analysis compared HLA-associated TCR beta chains with equally common others, the HLA-associated chains turned out to be more clonally expanded and to have lower generation probabilities. A missense variant in DCLRE1C was later tied to TCR beta V- and J-gene trimming. A later analysis by the authors found several of the most significant clusters apparently linked to common viral pathogens.

PCR primers comprised 60 Vbeta and 13 Jbeta primers. Libraries were prepared by immunoSEQ multiplex PCR; TCRdb keeps only in-frame clonotypes and omits some of them. Of 150,000 to 180,000 clones listed, less than 80% are singletons. The CDR3 contains 13 residues. The germline V gene has CDR1 MDHEN and CDR2 SYDVKM. The V segment lost 4 bases and the J segment 9 bases; nucleotides outside the gene matches: 8. Sequencing was done on a sample of PBMCs. The sequence came from a man aged 25-40 years in good health and CMV-seronegative. The V gene is TRBV28, the J gene TRBJ1-2, with 7 bases fitting TRBD1. CDR3 nucleotide sequence: TGTGCCAGCAGTTCCATACAGGGGCCGAGCTACACCTTC. Amino acids: CASSSIQGPSYTF.